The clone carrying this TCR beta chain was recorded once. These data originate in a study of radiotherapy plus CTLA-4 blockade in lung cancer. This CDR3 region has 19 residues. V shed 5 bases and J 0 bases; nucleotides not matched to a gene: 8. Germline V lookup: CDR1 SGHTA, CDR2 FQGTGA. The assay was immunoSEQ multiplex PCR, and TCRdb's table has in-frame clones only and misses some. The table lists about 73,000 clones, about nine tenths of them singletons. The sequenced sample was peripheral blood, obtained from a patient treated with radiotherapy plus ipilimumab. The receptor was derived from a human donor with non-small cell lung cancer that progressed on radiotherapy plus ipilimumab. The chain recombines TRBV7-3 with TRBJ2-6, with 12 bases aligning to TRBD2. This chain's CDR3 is CASSPSTSGRISGANVLTF. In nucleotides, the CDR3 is TGTGCCAGCAGCCCCAGTACTAGCGGGAGGATCTCTGGGGCCAACGTCCTGACTTTC.